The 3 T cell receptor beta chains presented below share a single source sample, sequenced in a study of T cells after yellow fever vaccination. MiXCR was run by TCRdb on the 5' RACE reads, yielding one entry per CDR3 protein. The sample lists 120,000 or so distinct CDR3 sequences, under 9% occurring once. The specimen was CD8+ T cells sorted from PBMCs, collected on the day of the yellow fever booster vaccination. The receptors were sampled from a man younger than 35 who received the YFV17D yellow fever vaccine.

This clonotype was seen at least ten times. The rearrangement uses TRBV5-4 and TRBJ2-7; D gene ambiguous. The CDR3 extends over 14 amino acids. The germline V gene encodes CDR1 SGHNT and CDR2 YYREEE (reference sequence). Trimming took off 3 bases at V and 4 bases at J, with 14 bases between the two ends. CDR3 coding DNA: TGTGCCAGCAGCTCGAGGACCCTAGGGTACGAGCAGTACTTC. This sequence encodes CASSSRTLGYEQYF.

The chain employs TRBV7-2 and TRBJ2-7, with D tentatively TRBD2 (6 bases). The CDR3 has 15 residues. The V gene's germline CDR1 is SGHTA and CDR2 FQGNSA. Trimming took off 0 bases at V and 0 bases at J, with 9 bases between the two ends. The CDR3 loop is CASSLASGRSYEQYF. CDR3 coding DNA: TGTGCCAGCAGCTTAGCTAGCGGACGCTCCTACGAGCAGTACTTC.

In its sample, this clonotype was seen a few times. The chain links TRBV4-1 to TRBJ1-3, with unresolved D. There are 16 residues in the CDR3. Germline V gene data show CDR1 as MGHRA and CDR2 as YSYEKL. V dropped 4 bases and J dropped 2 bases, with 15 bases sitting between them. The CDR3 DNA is TGCGCCAGCAGCCCCCCCGCAGGAAGGGCTGGAAACACCATATATTTT. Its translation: CASSPPAGRAGNTIYF.